These 28 T cell receptor beta chains were sequenced from one sample in a study of T cell responses to AZD1222 COVID-19 vaccine. Clones were sequenced by immunoSEQ multiplex PCR, and TCRdb holds only the in-frame ones, with some missing. The profile shows around 94,000 clones, roughly nine tenths of them singletons. This specimen consisted of peripheral blood, obtained on day 0 of AZD1222 vaccination. Every receptor here comes from an adult in good health.

The V gene is TRBV5-1, the J gene TRBJ2-5, with a tentative D call TRBD2 (5 bases). Looked up from germline, CDR1 is SGHRS and CDR2 is YFSETQ. Trimming stripped 0 bases from V and 2 bases from J, with 11 bases between. The CDR3 totals 15 residues. The CDR3 reads CASSLGLLGQETQYF. Here the CDR3 DNA reads TGCGCCAGCAGCTTGGGGCTACTAGGACAAGAGACCCAGTACTTC. Supplemented by reference TRBV5-1 and TRBJ2-5, the full variable domain reads KAGVTQTPRYLIKTRGQQVTLSCSPISGHRSVSWYQQTPGQGLQFLFEYFSETQRNKGNFPGRFSGRQFSNSRSEMNVSTLELGDSALYLCASSLGLLGQETQYFGPGTRLLVL.

The genes are TRBV3-1 (or the pseudogene TRBV3-2) and TRBJ1-6; no definite D call. The CDR3 extends over 16 amino acids. V dropped 0 bases and J dropped 5 bases, with 11 bases sitting between them. The V gene's germline CDR1 is LGHDT and CDR2 YNNKEL (reference sequence). In DNA, the CDR3 is TGTGCCAGCAGCCAAGAGTTCCTCCCGGATAATTCACCCCTCCACTTT. Translated: CASSQEFLPDNSPLHF.

The chain couples TRBV6-6 to TRBJ1-2; 7 nucleotides line up with TRBD1. This CDR3 region has 13 residues. The ends lost 0 bases at V and 14 bases at J; junction bases unmatched: 9. Germline V gene lookup returns CDR1 MNHNY and CDR2 SVGAGI (reference sequence). DNA for the CDR3: TGTGCCAGCAGTTACTCGAACCAGGGGGGTAAGACCTTC. As protein: CASSYSNQGGKTF.

The chain links TRBV11-2 to TRBJ1-5; 8 bases are a match to TRBD1. The CDR3 consists of 16 residues. Germline CDR1 and CDR2: SGHAT and FQNNGV. V lost 4 bases to trimming and J lost 1 base; unmatched junction nucleotides: 6. Here the CDR3 DNA reads TGTGCCAGCAGCTCGGACAGGGCGGGCAGCAATCAGCCCCAGCATTTT. Protein: CASSSDRAGSNQPQHF. Full variable domain (missing parts from reference TRBV11-2 and TRBJ1-5): EAGVAQSPRYKIIEKRQSVAFWCNPISGHATLYWYQQILGQGPKLLIQFQNNGVVDDSQLPKDRFSAERLKGVDSTLKIQPAKLEDSAVYLCASSSDRAGSNQPQHFGDGTRLSIL.

The gene calls are TRBV3-1 (or the pseudogene TRBV3-2) and TRBJ1-1, with a tentative D call TRBD1 (5 bases). V was shortened by 4 bases and J by 7 bases, with 16 bases between the two germline ends. The CDR3 consists of 14 residues. Per the germline V gene, CDR1 is LGHDT and CDR2 is YNNKEL (reference sequence). CDR3 residues: CASSLPGTNGEAFF. The CDR3 region has the DNA TGTGCCAGCAGCCTCCCGGGGACTAACGGTGAAGCTTTCTTT.

This clone was counted between two and nine times. The chain links TRBV6-5 to TRBJ1-2, with unresolved D. Germline V gene lookup returns CDR1 MNHEY and CDR2 SVGAGI. CDR3 size: 11 residues. V shed 11 bases and J shed 8 bases, with 15 bases lying between them. CDR3 bases: TGTGCCTGTATGGGCCCTAGGGGCTACACCTTC. It codes for CACMGPRGYTF.

The chain links TRBV3-1 (or the pseudogene TRBV3-2) to TRBJ2-1; D may be TRBD1 (6 bases). The CDR3 loop spans 16 amino acids. Germline values: CDR1 LGHDT, CDR2 YNNKEL (reference sequence). Trimming cost V 2 bases and J 7 bases, with 18 bases left between them. The CDR3 DNA reads TGTGCCAGCAGCCAATTCTCAACAGGGCAGAAAAATGAGCAGTTCTTC. Encoded protein: CASSQFSTGQKNEQFF.

Concerning this clone itself: Other DNA sequences from this sample encode an identical CDR3 as well. The J gene is TRBJ1-1, the V gene TRBV7-2; no firm D call. V lost 2 bases, J lost 5 bases, and 9 bases lay in between. This CDR3 region has 13 residues. Germline V lookup: CDR1 SGHTA, CDR2 FQGNSA. The CDR3 region is CASSLNRLTEAFF. CDR3 DNA: TGTGCCAGCAGCTTAAATCGTCTGACTGAAGCTTTCTTT.

The rearrangement uses TRBV29-1 and TRBJ1-1, with a tentative D call TRBD1 (5 bases). This CDR3 has 12 amino acids. V lost 8 bases, J lost 1 base, and 11 bases lay in between. Germline-derived CDR1 and CDR2 are SQVTM and ANQGSEA. CDR3 sequence (DNA): TGCAGCACACCGGGGGGGAACACTGAAGCTTTCTTT. It is translated as CSTPGGNTEAFF.

This chain links TRBV28 with TRBJ1-2; D may be TRBD1 (5 bases). Germline V gene sequence: CDR1 MDHEN, CDR2 SYDVKM. The CDR3 has 14 residues. The V end lost 6 bases, the J end lost 4 bases, and 15 bases lay between the germline ends. In nucleotides, the CDR3 is TGTGCCAGCAGAACTCCAGGGTGGGCCTATGGCTACACCTTC. This gives the protein CASRTPGWAYGYTF.

The CDR3 reads CASSLARLDNEQFF. Here the CDR3 DNA reads TGTGCCAGCAGCTTGGCACGTTTGGACAATGAGCAGTTCTTC. The chain links TRBV5-5 to TRBJ2-1; D gene uncertain. Germline V lookup: CDR1 SGHKS, CDR2 YYEKEE (reference sequence). The V gene lost 0 bases and the J gene lost 5 bases, with 9 bases spanning the gap. This CDR3 has 14 amino acids.

The V call is TRBV6-1, the J call TRBJ1-2; 10 nucleotides align to TRBD1. Trimming took 3 bases from V and 4 from J; bases not matched to a gene: 8. Per germline, CDR1 MNHNS and CDR2 SASEGT. The CDR3 runs 16 residues. The DNA of the CDR3 is TGTGCCAGCAGTGAGGCCGGGACAGGGGTTATCTATGGCTACACCTTC. It encodes CASSEAGTGVIYGYTF.

This sequence joins TRBV7-9 and TRBJ2-2, with TRBD2 as a possible D gene (6 bases). CDR3 length equals 17 residues. Deletions cut 0 bases from V and 4 bases from J, with 15 bases between. Germline CDR1 is SEHNR and CDR2 is FQNEAQ (reference sequence). The CDR3 DNA is TGTGCCAGCAGCTTAGCTCTCGGGGGTCGCAGCACCGGGGAGCTGTTTTTT. It codes for CASSLALGGRSTGELFF.

The chain joins TRBV10-2 to TRBJ1-4, with TRBD1 matching 8 bases. CDR3 size: 14 residues. Germline CDR1 WSHSY, CDR2 SAAADI. Germline trimming cut 3 bases from V and 8 bases from J; bases unmatched to any gene: 5. CDR3 region: CASSDTGGGEKLFF. The CDR3 bases are TGCGCCAGCAGTGATACAGGGGGGGGAGAAAAACTGTTTTTT.

The chain's CDR3 is CASSGQGAPGTEAFF. In DNA, the CDR3 is TGCGCCAGCAGTGGACAGGGGGCGCCGGGCACTGAAGCTTTCTTT. The V and J genes are TRBV10-1 and TRBJ1-1; 10 bases fit TRBD1. The CDR3 consists of 15 residues. The junction had 6 bases not matched to a gene; V was cut back by 4 bases and J by 4 bases. Germline V gene data show CDR1 as WNHNN and CDR2 as SYGVQD (reference sequence).

This clone came up once. The rearrangement uses TRBV7-8 and TRBJ2-7, with D tentatively TRBD1 (6 bases). Germline-derived CDR1 and CDR2 are SGHVS and FQNEAQ. Trimming took off 5 bases at V and 0 bases at J, with 11 bases between the two ends. The CDR3 consists of 14 residues. CDR3 region: CASSKQDSSYEQYF. The CDR3 nucleotides are TGTGCCAGCAGCAAACAGGACAGCTCCTACGAGCAGTACTTC.

The chain employs TRBV19 and TRBJ1-1; D unclear. Trimming cost V 2 bases and J 2 bases, with 9 bases left between them. CDR1 is LNHDA, CDR2 SQIVND, per germline (reference sequence). The CDR3 is made up of 14 amino acids. CDR3 residues: CASSISPTNTEAFF. The DNA of the CDR3 is TGTGCCAGTAGTATAAGTCCAACAAACACTGAAGCTTTCTTT.

As DNA, the CDR3 is TGTGCCAGTAGTATGGACAATGGGGCTAGCAATCAGCCCCAGCATTTT. Translating it yields CASSMDNGASNQPQHF. The chain links TRBV19 to TRBJ1-5, with D tentatively TRBD1 (5 bases). V was cut by 3 bases and J by 0 bases, with 12 bases left in between. This CDR3 region has 16 residues. Germline V gene lookup returns CDR1 LNHDA and CDR2 SQIVND (reference sequence).

The chain employs TRBV9 and TRBJ1-2, with 7 bases fitting TRBD1. The CDR3 contains 15 residues. Per the germline V gene, CDR1 is SGDLS and CDR2 is YYNGEE. J was trimmed by 4 bases and V by 3 bases; bases with no gene match: 9. The CDR3 sequence is CASSGRDRAGYGYTF. CDR3 in DNA: TGTGCCAGCAGCGGTAGAGACAGGGCTGGCTATGGCTACACCTTC.

The CDR3 loop is CASSLDVIGDTGELFF. As DNA, the CDR3 is TGTGCCAGCAGCTTAGATGTTATAGGAGACACCGGGGAGCTGTTTTTT. V gene TRBV11-2 combines with J gene TRBJ2-2; D remains unclear. The germline CDR1 and CDR2 sequences are SGHAT and FQNNGV. Trimming shortened V by 0 bases and J by 3 bases, and 11 bases separated the two germline ends. The CDR3 consists of 16 residues.

J is TRBJ1-1 and V is TRBV11-2; 8 bases are shared with TRBD1. There are 14 residues in the CDR3. V was pared by 3 bases and J by 2 bases, with 2 bases of the junction left unmatched. Per germline, CDR1 SGHAT and CDR2 FQNNGV. The CDR3 spells CASSFGTGNTEAFF. CDR3 sequence (DNA): TGTGCCAGCAGCTTCGGGACAGGAAACACTGAAGCTTTCTTT.

The CDR3 is CSASGIDAPGYTF. CDR3 in DNA: TGCAGTGCTAGTGGCATCGACGCCCCTGGCTACACCTTC. V and J are TRBV20-1 and TRBJ1-2; no clear D. The V end lost 3 bases, the J end lost 7 bases, and 15 bases lay between the germline ends. The CDR3 covers 13 residues. The germline V gene encodes CDR1 DFQATT and CDR2 SNEGSKA (reference sequence).

The chain recombines TRBV30 with TRBJ1-4; D remains ambiguous. In germline, CDR1 is GTSNPN, CDR2 SVGIG (reference sequence). The CDR3 loop spans 13 amino acids. With 4 bases removed from V and 6 bases from J, the gap between germline ends came to 12 bases. CDR3 sequence (DNA): TGTGCCTGGACGGATCTGGGGTATGAAAAACTGTTTTTT. Translation: CAWTDLGYEKLFF. The full variable domain, with the rest looked up from reference TRBV30 and TRBJ1-4, is SQTIHQWPATLVQPVGSPLSLECTVEGTSNPNLYWYRQAAGRGLQLLFYSVGIGQISSEVPQNLSASRPQDRQFILSSKKLLLSDSGFYLCAWTDLGYEKLFFGSGTQLSVL.

The rearrangement links TRBV7-2 to TRBJ1-2; D is unresolved. Germline V gene data show CDR1 as SGHTA and CDR2 as FQGNSA. Trimming took off 5 bases at V and 4 bases at J, with 17 bases between the two ends. CDR3 length: 15 residues. CDR3: CASSPHNPASYGYTF. Written as DNA, the CDR3 is TGTGCCAGCAGCCCTCACAACCCTGCCTCCTATGGCTACACCTTC.

The CDR3 nucleotides read TGTGCCAGTAGTACACGACAGGGTGCTGAAGCTTTCTTT. Its protein is CASSTRQGAEAFF. The rearrangement links TRBV19 to TRBJ1-1; 7 nucleotides match TRBD1. The germline V gene encodes CDR1 LNHDA and CDR2 SQIVND (reference sequence). The junction had 5 bases not matched to a gene; V was cut back by 4 bases and J by 6 bases. The CDR3 totals 13 residues.

This chain links TRBV6-2 or TRBV6-3 with TRBJ1-2; perhaps TRBD1 as D (5 bases). Looked up from germline, CDR1 is MNHEY and CDR2 is SVGEGT. This CDR3 has 14 amino acids. V was cut by 5 bases and J by 1 base, with 11 bases left in between. This chain's CDR3 is CASSAQGFNYGYTF. CDR3 coding DNA: TGTGCCAGCAGTGCCCAGGGATTTAACTATGGCTACACCTTC.

This chain connects TRBV19 to TRBJ2-3; D is uncertain. The V end was cut by 5 bases, the J end by 4 bases, with 10 bases between. There are 13 residues in the CDR3. CDR1 and CDR2 (germline): LNHDA, SQIVND (reference sequence). This chain's CDR3 is CASSPSEPDTQYF. In DNA, the CDR3 is TGTGCCAGTAGTCCCTCGGAGCCAGATACGCAGTATTTT.

This rearrangement joins TRBV7-6 to TRBJ1-2; 7 bases align to TRBD1. The CDR3 length is 15 residues. V lost 5 bases, J lost 2 bases, and 8 bases stayed unmatched. Germline values: CDR1 SGHVS, CDR2 FNYEAQ. The CDR3 DNA reads as TGTGCCAGCAGCCCCGCTGGACAGGAAAACTATGGCTACACCTTC. Protein sequence: CASSPAGQENYGYTF.